The 3 T cell receptor beta chains below come from one sample, sequenced in a study of T-cell memory formation after mild COVID-19. One entry per CDR3 protein results from TCRdb running MiXCR on the 5' RACE reads. The sample includes about 320,000 distinct CDR3 sequences, approximately 15% seen only once; the top ten take 21%. The sequencing input was PBMCs or a T cell subset sorted from them (not recorded which). The receptors here all came from a man aged 18 to 29 who had mild COVID-19 (a few samples of this study predate the infection). Cell type and time point are not known.

This chain uses TRBV7-8 with TRBJ1-1; TRBD1 matches 8 bases. CDR3 size: 14 residues. The J segment lost 0 bases and the V segment lost 7 bases, leaving 4 bases of the junction unmatched. Germline-derived CDR1 and CDR2 are SGHVS and FQNEAQ. In nucleotides, the CDR3 is TGTGCCAGCACTGACAGGGGTATGAACACTGAAGCTTTCTTT. Encoded protein: CASTDRGMNTEAFF.

The chain has TRBV20-1 and TRBJ2-3; D call uncertain. With 2 bases removed from V and 3 bases from J, the gap between germline ends came to 9 bases. The CDR3 runs 13 residues. Germline V gene sequence: CDR1 DFQATT, CDR2 SNEGSKA (reference sequence). CDR3 amino acids: CSARLLSTDTQYF. The CDR3 nucleotides are TGCAGTGCTAGACTCTTAAGTACAGATACGCAGTATTTT.

In its sample, this clonotype was seen a few times. The J gene is TRBJ2-5, the V gene TRBV2, with a weak D call TRBD1 (5 bases). Germline loops: CDR1 SNHLY, CDR2 FYNNEI. V lost 4 bases and J lost 5, with 11 bases in between. The CDR3 extends over 13 amino acids. CDR3 in DNA: TGTGCCAGCAGTGTAAACAGGCGGGAGACCCAGTACTTC. Protein sequence: CASSVNRRETQYF.